This TCR beta chain was sequenced in a study of T cell changes during pregnancy in multiple sclerosis. CDR3 length: 17 residues. V was clipped by 2 bases and J by 0 bases, with 16 bases between them. The germline gives CDR1 LNHDA, CDR2 SQIVND (reference sequence). The protocol was immunoSEQ multiplex PCR, while the TCRdb copy is restricted to in-frame clones and leaves out a portion. This repertoire shows about 77,000 clones, 70% to 90% found once; its top ten account for less than 2.5%. Material: peripheral blood, obtained before pregnancy. V gene TRBV19 combines with J gene TRBJ1-1; perhaps TRBD1 as D (5 bases). The source is a female donor with multiple sclerosis, enrolled in a pregnancy study. Here the CDR3 DNA reads TGTGCCAGTAGTATAAACGGACACTACTACCTGAACACTGAAGCTTTCTTT. Its translation is CASSINGHYYLNTEAFF.